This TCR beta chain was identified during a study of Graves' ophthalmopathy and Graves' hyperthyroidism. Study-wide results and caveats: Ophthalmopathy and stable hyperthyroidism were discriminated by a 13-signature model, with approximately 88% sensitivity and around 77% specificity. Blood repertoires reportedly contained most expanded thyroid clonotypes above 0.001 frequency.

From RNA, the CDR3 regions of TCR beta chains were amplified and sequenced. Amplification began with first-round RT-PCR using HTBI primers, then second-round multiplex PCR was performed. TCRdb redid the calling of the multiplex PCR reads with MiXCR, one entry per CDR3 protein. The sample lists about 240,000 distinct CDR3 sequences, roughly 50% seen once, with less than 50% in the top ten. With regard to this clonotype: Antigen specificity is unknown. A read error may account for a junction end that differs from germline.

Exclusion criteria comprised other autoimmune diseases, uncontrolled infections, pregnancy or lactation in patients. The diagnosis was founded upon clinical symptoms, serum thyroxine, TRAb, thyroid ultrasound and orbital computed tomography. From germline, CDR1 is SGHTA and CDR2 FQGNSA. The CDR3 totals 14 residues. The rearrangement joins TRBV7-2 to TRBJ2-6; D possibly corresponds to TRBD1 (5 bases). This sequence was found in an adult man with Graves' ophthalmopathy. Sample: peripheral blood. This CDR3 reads CASRLGSGANVLTF. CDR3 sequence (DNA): TGTGCCAGCAGACTCGGCTCTGGGGCCAACGTCTTGACTTTC.